This TCR beta chain was sequenced during a study of cytomegalovirus exposure and HLA in healthy donors (dated by TCRdb to 2016 to 2017). With regard to the full study: An earlier analysis of 587 of the donors reported approximately 270 Gb of sequence data and 120 million or so unique TCR beta sequences from about 179 million T cells. An early release covering roughly 640 HLA-typed donors comprised approximately 290 gigabases of sequencing data and approximately 80 million unique TCR sequences. An earlier analysis of roughly 600 of the donors used high-throughput TCR beta sequencing to judge whether each TCR beta V gene segment behaved as functional or pseudogenic. In a later genetic analysis, genome-wide SNP genotypes for about three fifths of the roughly 670 donors were used, and that subset was treated as a discovery cohort. Rather than drawing on any new phenotypic data, the later analysis identified candidate immune exposures from TCR beta sequences and the way those sequences occurred across donors. Four to six DR-DQ haplotypes were handled as single units for association and clustering, since linkage in the cohort was strong. A later analysis re-analyzed previously published TCR beta repertoires from approximately 670 donors and added high-resolution HLA genotyping to study TCR occurrence patterns. Across under 500 genotyped donors of the cohort, an average of about 220,000 unique TCR beta nucleotide sequences per donor were sequenced, and roughly 18% of those sequences were non-productive. The study was designed to test whether signatures of past pathogen exposure could be identified by cataloging public T cell receptors. Donor age, sex, ethnicity and CMV serostatus were compiled together with the repertoire data. The T cell repertoires of around 730 subjects were profiled by immunosequencing and related to cytomegalovirus serostatus. High-throughput TCR immunosequencing, statistical association of individual TCRs with disease status, and machine learning were combined to predict cytomegalovirus infection status. Typing coverage differed by locus: A, B, C, DRB1 and DQB1 were typed in roughly 620-640 donors, DQA1 in 500 to 550, DPA1 in nearly 610, and DPB1 in 400 to 480. Of the roughly 410 genotyped donors, 80% to 90% were placed in the genetic ancestry cluster associated with self-reported Caucasian donors. Every discovery cohort repertoire had been produced on one sequencing platform. Besides the first cohort of around 670 subjects, a separate validation cohort made up of 120 or so different subjects was used. HLA typing covered class I and class II loci at four-digit resolution. Findings and caveats that apply to the study as a whole: At a false discovery rate of 0.05, a later analysis linked 15,000 to 20,000 TCR beta sequences to specific HLA alleles. A further reported finding was that TCR beta sequences accurately predicted the HLA-A and HLA-B alleles for most subjects in the first cohort. V-gene and J-gene trimming of TCR beta chains was associated with a missense DCLRE1C variant in a later genetic analysis, and the association was replicated in an independent cohort. The presence/absence analyses assumed that sequencing depth was roughly uniform across donors, and that assumption may not be true. Broadly in line with IMGT annotations, most TCR beta V segments showed up in productive rearrangements about 90% or about 30% of the time in an earlier analysis of about 500 of the donors. A later genetic analysis reported fewer N-insertions in productive TCRs among donors in an Asian-associated ancestry cluster than the roughly 620-donor mean. Linkage disequilibrium might explain the correlated functional status among segregating V segments, but an unknown experimental factor could not be excluded. In a later analysis, the rate of TCR association differed among HLA loci, with DRB1 alleles having the most associated TCRs and HLA-C alleles having the fewest. Because counts were too low, around 18 rarely observed V segments, including chromosome 9 orphons, were left out of the earlier analysis of approximately 580 of the donors. Across donors, most TCR sequences were observed very rarely, whereas some public TCRs were present in many individuals. The sequencing pipeline was judged likely to have produced a cluster of highly shared sequence variants as a technical artifact. Most CMV-associated TCR beta chains appeared to be HLA-restricted in a later analysis, and the HLA associations seemed to be driven largely by CMV exposure. For the cohort, immune exposure information was limited to CMV serostatus. In vitro tests confirmed that a few of the cytomegalovirus-associated TCR beta chains recognize cytomegalovirus antigens. In this cohort, only TCR beta chains were sequenced, and detectable features were limited by the absence of alpha or paired-chain data. Several of the top co-occurrence clusters appeared to be linked to parvovirus B19, influenza, CMV and Epstein-Barr virus, according to a later analysis. In a later analysis, HLA-associated TCR beta chains showed more clonal expansion and lower generation probabilities than non-associated chains that were equally common. According to the authors, the approach could potentially be generalized to other disease states and immunological phenotypes. The study listed approximately 160 TCR beta chains as associated with cytomegalovirus. Strong co-occurrence of HLA alleles, especially DR and DQ, made assigning TCR associations to individual alleles difficult. The classifier was reported to diagnose cytomegalovirus status with high specificity and sensitivity in both the original cohort and the validation cohort. HLA typing was unavailable for some donors at each locus, so association tests used only the typed subset.

This clone was seen only a few times. Its antigen is unknown. There are no base qualities to consult, and no much larger clone falls within one base. In total, more than 500 healthy bone marrow donors made up the cohort. At the time of sampling, every cohort member was nominally healthy, though immune exposures that went unrecorded were likely present. The donor tested CMV seronegative and was one of the 352 seronegative cohort members. Every donor gave a peripheral blood sample, and the peripheral blood mononuclear cells from that sample were used for TCR beta sequencing. Genomic DNA was extracted from the blood cell samples with the Qiagen DNeasy Blood Extraction Kit. Libraries came from the immunoSEQ multiplex PCR assay. For the multiplex PCR, a mixture combining 60 forward primers for TCR Vbeta segments and 13 reverse primers for TCR Jbeta segments was used. A multiplex PCR assay on genomic DNA amplified the CDR3 region of rearranged TCR beta genes. The amplified TCR beta libraries were sequenced on the Illumina HiSeq System as 87-base-pair reads. In the original analysis: A later analysis counted approximately 84 million unique TCR beta chains across the 666 repertoires, and about 10 million of these chains were shared by at least two donors. To remove PCR and sequencing errors, raw reads were error-corrected and collapsed into unique sequences using a nearest-neighbor algorithm that merged closely related sequences. CDR3 sequences were aligned to IMGT reference sequences to assign V, D and J gene segments. For a sequence to be retained, a match of at least six nucleotides to both a V gene segment and a J gene segment was required. Rearrangements were called productive when the CDR3 lacked stop codons and stayed in frame with V and J; all others were non-productive. Following IMGT convention, CDR3 was defined as the stretch from the second conserved V-encoded cysteine to the conserved J-encoded phenylalanine. The earlier analysis of some 580 of the donors excluded any sequence lacking an unambiguous match to a single V gene segment. In an earlier analysis of roughly 500 of the donors, V segments were called functional above 56.7% productive rearrangements and were called segregating when the between-donor standard deviation exceeded 5%. A statistical classification framework was built for diagnosing cytomegalovirus status from the catalog of TCR beta chain sequences. A later analysis assigned V and J genes by comparing TCR nucleotide sequences with IMGT/GENE-DB human TR gene sequences. Using the TCRdist pipeline, a later analysis assigned CDR3 sequences along with most-parsimonious VDJ recombination scenarios. In a later analysis, every TCR beta chain was defined by the combination of its CDR3 amino acid sequence and its V-gene family, and reads without a unique V-gene family were dropped. A later analysis removed nearly 600 highly shared, low-generation-probability nucleotide sequences to deal with suspected cross-contamination and a sequencing artifact. In a later analysis, a clonal expansion index was calculated for each public chain from normalized within-repertoire ranks of inferred template counts. Generation probabilities in a later analysis came from a VDJ recombination model fitted to out-of-frame rearrangements, and those results were checked against IGoR. Hypergeometric tests were used in a later analysis to score TCR-TCR, TCR-HLA and TCR-CMV co-occurrence, with a repertoire-size bias correction applied to the TCR pairs. In a later analysis, false discovery rates were estimated by permuting HLA or CMV assignments 20 times. In a later analysis, co-occurring TCRs were grouped with DBSCAN, and TCRdist sequence similarity was added when clustering was performed within HLA-allele-positive subsets. Repertoires with fewer than 30,000 or more than 120,000 public chains, plus five repertoires with anomalous nucleotide sharing, were excluded from co-occurrence clustering. The immuneACCESS repertoire file appears here via TCRdb, limited to in-frame rearrangements. These files lack a portion of the clones; in checked studies, under half of the deficit traces to unresolved V genes, and the cause of the others is not known. The DNA was the basis for D and trimming; V, J and clone size are from that table. In this sample the table shows hundreds of thousands of clones, around 84% of which occur a single time. Together, the top ten hold about 0.22% of the sample.

Material for sequencing was PBMCs. The origin of this receptor is a girl between 2 and 10 years old in good health and CMV-seronegative.

CDR3 sequence: CASSQEQTGREQYF. Here is the DNA: TGCGCCAGCAGCCAAGAACAGACAGGGCGCGAGCAGTACTTC. The chain links TRBV4-1 with TRBJ2-5, with 7 bases in between that match TRBD1. The better agreement between TRBJ2-7 and the DNA end casts doubt on the J call. The germline V gene encodes CDR1 MGHRA and CDR2 YSYEKL. The CDR3 contains 14 residues, cysteine and phenylalanine counted. Just the 42-base CDR3 DNA is kept, in frame starting at base 1.